The sequence of this TCR beta chain was determined in a study of CD8 T cells in Susac syndrome. Random-hexamer reverse transcription was applied to about 0.45 to 1 ug RNA. Using its own MiXCR run on the immunoSEQ multiplex PCR reads, TCRdb lists one record per CDR3 protein. The table lists fewer than 200,000 distinct CDR3 sequences, approximately 96% of them singletons. Germline V gene sequence: CDR1 MNHEY, CDR2 SVGEGT. The CDR3 is 13 amino acids. V was clipped by 6 bases and J by 8 bases, with 15 bases between them. The V and J genes are TRBV6-2 or TRBV6-3 and TRBJ2-3; D not resolved. This sequence was found in a human donor with multiple sclerosis. Material for sequencing was CD8+ T cells from PBMCs. CDR3 protein: CASSPQEFATQYF. The CDR3 DNA reads TGTGCCAGCAGCCCCCAAGAGTTCGCTACGCAGTATTTT.